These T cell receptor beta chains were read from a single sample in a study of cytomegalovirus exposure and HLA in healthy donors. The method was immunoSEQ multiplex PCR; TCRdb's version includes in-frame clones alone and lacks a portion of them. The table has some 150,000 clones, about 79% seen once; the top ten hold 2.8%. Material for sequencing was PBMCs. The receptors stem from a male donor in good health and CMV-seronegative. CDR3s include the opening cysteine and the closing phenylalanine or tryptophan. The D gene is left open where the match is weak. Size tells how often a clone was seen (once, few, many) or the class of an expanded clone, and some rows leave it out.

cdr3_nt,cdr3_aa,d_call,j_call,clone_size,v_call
TGTGCCTGGAGTGTAGGCAGGGGGCAAGAGACCCAGTACTTC,CAWSVGRGQETQYF,TRBD1,TRBJ2-5,.,TRBV30
TGTGCCAGCAGCTTAACAGGGACCTATAATTCACCCCTCCACTTT,CASSLTGTYNSPLHF,.,TRBJ1-6,.,TRBV5-4
TGTGCCAGCAGTAGGACAGGAGCTAGCGGCTACACCTTC,CASSRTGASGYTF,TRBD1,TRBJ1-2,.,TRBV2
TGTGCCAGCAGTGAGGTCCCCAGGTCGAACACCGGGGAGCTGTTTTTT,CASSEVPRSNTGELFF,.,TRBJ2-2,.,TRBV2
TGTGCCAGCTCACCTCGGGACAGGGGGCCTAGTAACACTGAAGCTTTCTTT,CASSPRDRGPSNTEAFF,TRBD1,TRBJ1-1,few,TRBV18
TGTGCCAGCAGCGTAGGTGTCACGAGCTCTGGAAACACCATATATTTT,CASSVGVTSSGNTIYF,.,TRBJ1-3,.,TRBV9
TGCGCCAGCAGCTCCTACAGGGGGGGGACAGCTGGAAACACCATATATTTT,CASSSYRGGTAGNTIYF,TRBD1,TRBJ1-3,.,TRBV5-1
TGTGCCAGCAGCCGGGGTGAACAGGGGAACACTGAAGCTTTCTTT,CASSRGEQGNTEAFF,.,TRBJ1-1,.,TRBV7-3
TGTGCCAGTAACCCGAGGGGGGGGCTGGCTGAAGCTTTCTTT,CASNPRGGLAEAFF,.,TRBJ1-1,.,TRBV19
TGTGCCAGCAGCCTCGGCGGGGGGTCTGGGGAGACCCAGTACTTC,CASSLGGGSGETQYF,TRBD2,TRBJ2-5,few,TRBV7-2
TGTGCCAGCAGCTGGGGACTAGCGGGATACTCCTACGAGCAGTACTTC,CASSWGLAGYSYEQYF,TRBD2,TRBJ2-7,few,TRBV5-4
TGTGCCAGCAGTTTGGAGGGGTTCAGGGGCTACACCTTC,CASSLEGFRGYTF,.,TRBJ1-2,.,TRBV6-5
TGTGCCAGCAGCCCCCCTGGACTACCCTACAATGAGCAGTTCTTC,CASSPPGLPYNEQFF,.,TRBJ2-1,.,TRBV7-3
TGTGCCAGCAGTTACTCCCCGAGGGTGGAGCAGTTCTTC,CASSYSPRVEQFF,.,TRBJ2-1,.,TRBV6-5
TGTGCCAGCAGCTTGGGGGACAGGGGGCTTTTACCGCCCCAGCATTTT,CASSLGDRGLLPPQHF,TRBD1,TRBJ1-5,.,TRBV5-5
TGTGCCAGCAGTTTACAGGGGCCTTCGAAGACCCAGTACTTC,CASSLQGPSKTQYF,.,TRBJ2-5,.,TRBV27
TGCGCCAGCAGTCGGCGGGGGAACACTGAAGCTTTCTTT,CASSRRGNTEAFF,.,TRBJ1-1,few,TRBV23-1
TGTGCCAGCAGCTTGGCCGGGGAGTCGGTGCAGTATTTT,CASSLAGESVQYF,.,TRBJ2-3,.,TRBV5-4
TGTGCCAGCAGCTGGGGAGGGGGTCGGGGCACAGATACGCAGTATTTT,CASSWGGGRGTDTQYF,.,TRBJ2-3,.,TRBV7-8
TGTGCCAGCAGCCTCAGGCGGGACCCCGAAGCAACTAATGAAAAACTGTTTTTT,CASSLRRDPEATNEKLFF,.,TRBJ1-4,.,TRBV7-8
TGTGCCAGCAGTTACGGGGCCTACTATGGCTACACCTTC,CASSYGAYYGYTF,.,TRBJ1-2,.,TRBV6-5
TGTGCCAGCAGTTACGGGGCAGACTCTGGAAACACCATATATTTT,CASSYGADSGNTIYF,.,TRBJ1-3,.,TRBV6-6
TGTGCCCGCAGCCCAACCGGAGGGGCCGGAGATGAAAAACTGTTTTTT,CARSPTGGAGDEKLFF,.,TRBJ1-4,.,TRBV5-4
TGTGCCAGCCGGGGACAGGGTTATCCCTACGAGCAGTACTTC,CASRGQGYPYEQYF,TRBD1,TRBJ2-7,.,TRBV5-4
TGTGCCAGCTCACCCCTAATACAGGGGAACTTTGGTTATGGCTACACCTTC,CASSPLIQGNFGYGYTF,TRBD1,TRBJ1-2,once,TRBV18
TGTGCCAGTAGTATTGAGGCGGGGGTCCGCGGGCTGCATTTT,CASSIEAGVRGLHF,.,TRBJ1-5,.,TRBV19
TGTGCCAGTAGTATATCGGGGAGCCCCGCCATATATTTT,CASSISGSPAIYF,.,TRBJ1-3,.,TRBV19
TGTGCCAGCAGCTTGGGGCTAGCTAGCGATGAGCAGTTCTTC,CASSLGLASDEQFF,.,TRBJ2-1,.,TRBV5-6
TGCGCCAGCAGCCAACAAGGCACCTCTGCGTATGTCGGGAGCCCTGAAAATGAGCAGTTCTTC,CASSQQGTSAYVGSPENEQFF,.,TRBJ2-1,.,TRBV4-1
TGCAGCGTTGATTTGGTGACAGGGGTAATACAAGAGACCCAGTACTTC,CSVDLVTGVIQETQYF,TRBD1,TRBJ2-5,.,TRBV29-1
TGCGCCAGCAGGGGACAGGGTCTTAGCGAGCAGTACTTC,CASRGQGLSEQYF,TRBD1,TRBJ2-7,.,TRBV10-1
TGCGCCAGCAGCCCTGGACAGGGAAATCAGCCCCAGCATTTT,CASSPGQGNQPQHF,TRBD1,TRBJ1-5,.,TRBV5-1
TGTGCTAGTGGTTTGGATAAGAGCCCAACAGGGGAGAGAGAGACCCAGTACTTC,CASGLDKSPTGERETQYF,TRBD1,TRBJ2-5,.,TRBV12-5
TGTGCCAGCACCAGAATTGACAATGAGCAGTTCTTC,CASTRIDNEQFF,.,TRBJ2-1,.,TRBV6-5
TGTGCCTGGAGTGTACCTCCGACAGGACCGGTTAACTATGGCTACACCTTC,CAWSVPPTGPVNYGYTF,.,TRBJ1-2,.,TRBV30
TGTGCCTGGAGTCCCACCGGGGAGTATGGCTACACCTTC,CAWSPTGEYGYTF,.,TRBJ1-2,.,TRBV30
TGTGCCAGTAGTACCGGACAGGGATTGAACACTGAAGCTTTCTTT,CASSTGQGLNTEAFF,TRBD1,TRBJ1-1,.,TRBV19
TGCGCCAGCAGCCCCAACCGGGGAAGGAGCACTGAAGCTTTCTTT,CASSPNRGRSTEAFF,.,TRBJ1-1,.,TRBV4-1
TGTGCCAGCAGCGCCAGGGGTCTAGGCGGCTACACCTTC,CASSARGLGGYTF,.,TRBJ1-2,.,TRBV7-3
TGTGCTAGTGGCCCCGAGACAAGTGAGCAGTTCTTC,CASGPETSEQFF,.,TRBJ2-1,.,TRBV12-5
TGCGCCAGCAGCCAAGAAGTAGACTATGGCTACACCTTC,CASSQEVDYGYTF,.,TRBJ1-2,once,TRBV4-3
TGCGCCAGCAGCCAAGACCCCGCGACTAGCGCGGGGGGTAATGAGCAGTTCTTC,CASSQDPATSAGGNEQFF,TRBD2,TRBJ2-1,many,TRBV4-3
TGTGCCAGCAGTTACGGGGCAGGGAACTATGGCTACACCTTC,CASSYGAGNYGYTF,.,TRBJ1-2,.,TRBV6-5
TGTGCCAGCAGGGTAGCGGGGGAAGAGACCCAGTACTTC,CASRVAGEETQYF,TRBD2,TRBJ2-5,.,TRBV7-9
TGTGCCAGCAGCCACCGGGGGGCAAACGGGGAGCTGTTTTTT,CASSHRGANGELFF,.,TRBJ2-2,once,TRBV7-9
TGCGCCAGCAGCGCGGGGGACGGGGGTTTCACTGAAGCTTTCTTT,CASSAGDGGFTEAFF,.,TRBJ1-1,.,TRBV5-1
TGTGCCAGCACCCTTGGAGAGATCCGGCGCAGCCGAAACACCATATATTTT,CASTLGEIRRSRNTIYF,.,TRBJ1-3,once,TRBV5-6
TGTGCCAGCAGCTTGGGCCAGCGATCAACTAATGAAAAACTGTTTTTT,CASSLGQRSTNEKLFF,.,TRBJ1-4,.,TRBV5-5
TGCGCCAGCAGCTTGAGCACTAGCGGCCTGACGTACGAGCAGTACTTC,CASSLSTSGLTYEQYF,TRBD2,TRBJ2-7,.,TRBV5-1
TGTGCCAGCAGCTTAGTTCCGGTAATCTCTGGGGCCAACGTCCTGACTTTC,CASSLVPVISGANVLTF,.,TRBJ2-6,.,TRBV11-2
TGTGCCAGCAGCTTGGTTCCTAAATGGAATTCACCCCTCCACTTT,CASSLVPKWNSPLHF,.,TRBJ1-6,.,TRBV5-5
TGTGCCAGCACTTCAATACAGGCTGCGTTTTACGAGCAGTACTTC,CASTSIQAAFYEQYF,.,TRBJ2-7,.,TRBV7-2
TGTGCCAGCAGAAGCGGGAGTTCCTCCTACGAGCAGTACTTC,CASRSGSSSYEQYF,TRBD2,TRBJ2-7,.,TRBV2
TGTGCCAGCAGCTTCGACAGGAACTATGGCTACACCTTC,CASSFDRNYGYTF,.,TRBJ1-2,once,TRBV7-9
TGTGCCAGCAGCTTGGCCCCCGCCGGCTCCTACGAGCAGTACTTC,CASSLAPAGSYEQYF,.,TRBJ2-7,.,TRBV5-6
TGTCCCAGCAGCGTAGACTCCGGGACATTCTATGGCTACACCTTC,CPSSVDSGTFYGYTF,.,TRBJ1-2,.,TRBV9
TGTGCCAGCAGTGAATTTATCAATGAGCAGTTCTTC,CASSEFINEQFF,.,TRBJ2-1,.,TRBV25-1